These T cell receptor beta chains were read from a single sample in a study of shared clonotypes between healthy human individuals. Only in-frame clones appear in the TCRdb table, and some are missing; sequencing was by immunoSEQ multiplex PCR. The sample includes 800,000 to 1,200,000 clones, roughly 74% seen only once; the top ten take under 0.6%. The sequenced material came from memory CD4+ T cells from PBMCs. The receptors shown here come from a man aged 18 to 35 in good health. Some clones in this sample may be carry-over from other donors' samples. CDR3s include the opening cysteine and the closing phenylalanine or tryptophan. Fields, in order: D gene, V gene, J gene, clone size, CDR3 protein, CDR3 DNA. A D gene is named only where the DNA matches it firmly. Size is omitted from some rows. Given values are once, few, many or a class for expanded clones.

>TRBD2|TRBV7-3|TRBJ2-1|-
CASSLTGLAGGEQFF
TGTGCCAGCAGCTTAACGGGACTAGCGGGAGGCGAGCAGTTCTTC
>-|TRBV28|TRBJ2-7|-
CASSERGRASSYEQYF
TGTGCCAGCAGCGAAAGGGGACGGGCAAGCTCCTACGAGCAGTACTTC
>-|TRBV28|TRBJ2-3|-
CASSLRGGNPRGDTQYF
TGTGCCAGCAGTTTGAGGGGCGGGAACCCCCGGGGAGATACGCAGTATTTT
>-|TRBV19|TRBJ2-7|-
CASSHGKGLLPYEQYF
TGTGCCAGTAGTCACGGAAAAGGACTCTTACCATACGAGCAGTACTTC
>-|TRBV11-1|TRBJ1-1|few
CASSFAGVNTEAFF
TGTGCCAGCAGCTTCGCAGGGGTGAACACTGAAGCTTTCTTT
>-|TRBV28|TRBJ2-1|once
CASRGLYNEQFF
TGTGCCAGCAGGGGACTCTACAATGAGCAGTTCTTC
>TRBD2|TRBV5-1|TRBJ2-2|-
CASSAGTSVGTGELFF
TGCGCCAGCAGCGCCGGGACTAGCGTCGGCACCGGGGAGCTGTTTTTT
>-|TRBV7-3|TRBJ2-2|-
CASSSRLGTGELFF
TGTGCCAGCAGCTCCCGATTGGGAACCGGGGAGCTGTTTTTT
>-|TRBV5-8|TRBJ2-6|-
CASSLGWSSGANVLTF
TGTGCCAGCAGCTTAGGTTGGAGCTCTGGGGCCAACGTCCTGACTTTC
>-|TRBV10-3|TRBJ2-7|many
CAISFDSEQYF
TGTGCCATCAGTTTCGACAGCGAGCAGTACTTC
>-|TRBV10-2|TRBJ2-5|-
CASSEFTPQETQYF
TGCGCCAGCAGTGAGTTCACCCCCCAAGAGACCCAGTACTTC
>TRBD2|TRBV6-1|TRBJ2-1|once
CASSETFSGSYNEQFF
TGTGCCAGCAGTGAAACCTTTAGCGGGAGCTACAATGAGCAGTTCTTC
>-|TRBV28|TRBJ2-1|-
CASSSPPGTGPYNEQFF
TGTGCCAGCAGTTCGCCTCCCGGGACTGGGCCTTACAATGAGCAGTTCTTC